Listed here are 29 T cell receptor beta chains from one sample, sequenced in a study of blood T cells in healthy people across ages. Together with a sample-barcoded 5' primer, a J-beta primer mix was included in a second PCR lasting about 6 to 12 cycles. One entry per CDR3 protein results from TCRdb running MiXCR on the 5' RACE reads. Of more than 800,000 distinct CDR3 sequences listed, around 45% were seen once; the top ten hold 15% to 20%. Sequencing was performed on blood. These receptor sequences come from a woman aged 60-75 years in good health.

This clonotype has ten or more counts. The chain carries TRBV2 and TRBJ2-7; D assignment may be TRBD1 or TRBD2 (5 bases each). The CDR3 totals 13 residues. V was clipped by 3 bases and J by 2 bases, with 8 bases between them. Germline values: CDR1 SNHLY, CDR2 FYNNEI. The CDR3 reads CASSEGVAYEQYF. CDR3 bases: TGTGCCAGCAGTGAGGGGGTAGCCTACGAGCAGTACTTC.

The chain is built from TRBV12-3 or TRBV12-4 and TRBJ1-4; D is unclear. With 5 bases removed from V and 0 bases from J, the gap between germline ends came to 7 bases. This CDR3 spans 14 amino acids. As DNA, the CDR3 is TGTGCCAGCAGTCGACTGTCAACTAATGAAAAACTGTTTTTT. Translating gives CASSRLSTNEKLFF.

This clonotype came up once. The CDR3 sequence is CASSYRTQGLRPEAFF. The CDR3 DNA is TGTGCCAGCAGCTATCGCACTCAGGGGTTGCGCCCCGAAGCTTTCTTT. The gene calls are TRBV12-3 or TRBV12-4 and TRBJ1-1; D may be TRBD1 (6 bases). This CDR3 spans 16 amino acids. Trimming left V 6 bases short and J 8 bases short, with 25 bases between.

The gene calls are TRBV24-1 and TRBJ2-5; a possible D gene is TRBD2 (6 bases). CDR3 length: 13 amino acids. The germline CDR1 and CDR2 sequences are KGHDR and SFDVKD. Trimming removed 9 bases from V and 13 bases from J, with 23 bases in between. CDR3 amino acids: CATSWEAKNIRYF. In nucleotides, the CDR3 is TGTGCCACCTCTTGGGAGGCCAAAAACATTCGGTACTTC.

The V and J genes are TRBV5-1 and TRBJ2-7, with 10 bases identical to TRBD1. V lost 4 bases and J lost 8; bases outside the gene matches: 6. From germline, CDR1 is SGHRS and CDR2 YFSETQ. This CDR3 has 13 residues. The CDR3 loop is CASSTDDRGQQYF. The CDR3 DNA sequence: TGCGCCAGCAGCACCGACGACAGGGGGCAGCAGTACTTC.

About this clonotype itself: One end of the junction varies from germline; a read error may be responsible. The chain couples TRBV6-6 to TRBJ1-2, with a tentative D call TRBD1 (5 bases). This CDR3 has 14 amino acids. Germline-derived CDR1 and CDR2 are MNHNY and SVGAGI (reference sequence). The CDR3 coding sequence is TGTCCCAGCAGTTACTCAGGGAGTCCCTATGGCTACACCTTC. Translation: CPSSYSGSPYGYTF.

This chain connects TRBV6-5 to TRBJ1-4; the match to TRBD1 covers 7 bases. The CDR3 extends over 15 amino acids. The germline gives CDR1 MNHEY, CDR2 SVGAGI. V gave up 2 bases and J gave up 5 bases; unmatched junction bases: 5. This CDR3 reads CASSYKGQSNEKLFF. The DNA of the CDR3 is TGTGCCAGCAGTTACAAGGGACAGTCGAATGAAAAACTGTTTTTT.

The chain combines TRBV12-3 or TRBV12-4 with TRBJ2-3; 7 nucleotides match TRBD1. This CDR3 region has 16 residues. Trimming removed 5 bases from V and 0 bases from J; junction bases left unmatched: 8. The CDR3 spells CASSNDRVLSTDTQYF. CDR3 in DNA: TGTGCCAGCAGTAACGACAGGGTGTTAAGCACAGATACGCAGTATTTT.

The chain employs TRBV12-3 or TRBV12-4 and TRBJ2-7, with a weak D call TRBD1 (6 bases). Between the trimmed V and J ends, which lost 4 bases and 4 bases, there was a span of 17 bases. The CDR3 sequence is 15 residues long. The CDR3 spells CASSSGLQGTYEQYF. In nucleotides, the CDR3 is TGTGCCAGCAGTTCGGGGTTGCAGGGGACATACGAGCAGTACTTC.

This clonotype has just a few counts. This chain joins TRBV10-1 and TRBJ2-7; D might be TRBD1 or TRBD2, each matching 5 bases. Germline CDR1 reads WNHNN; CDR2 reads SYGVQD (reference sequence). V lost 4 bases and J 2 bases, leaving 18 bases between the germline ends. CDR3 length equals 16 residues. The CDR3 coding sequence is TGCGCCAGCAGTGGACCGAACGGGGCCCTCCCCTACGAGCAGTACTTC. It codes for CASSGPNGALPYEQYF.

The rearrangement joins TRBV5-1 to TRBJ1-4, with unresolved D. CDR1 and CDR2 (germline): SGHRS, YFSETQ. CDR3 size: 14 residues. Trimming pared 0 bases from V and 4 bases from J, leaving 7 bases between. Here the CDR3 DNA reads TGCGCCAGCAGCTTGGAACAGCTTAATGAAAAACTGTTTTTT. This codes for CASSLEQLNEKLFF.

This chain connects TRBV14 to TRBJ2-5; 7 bases match TRBD2. Germline loops: CDR1 SGHDN, CDR2 FVKESK. This CDR3 has 14 residues. After removal of 4 bases from V and 11 bases from J, the junction contained 13 bases not matched to a gene. The CDR3 DNA reads as TGTGCCAGCAGCCGACTAGCTGGTTTGAGTGAGCAGTACTTC. It codes for CASSRLAGLSEQYF.

V gene TRBV20-1 combines with J gene TRBJ2-3, with 7 bases that match TRBD2. Looked up from germline, CDR1 is DFQATT and CDR2 is SNEGSKA (reference sequence). The CDR3 is 13 residues long. J lost 8 bases, V lost 5 bases, and 10 bases had no gene match. The CDR3 nucleotides are TGCAGTGCTCGAGCGGGACCTCGGGGTACGCAGTATTTT. This sequence encodes CSARAGPRGTQYF.

For this clonotype: A much more abundant neighbour one base away suggests this may be a read error. This chain links TRBV29-1 with TRBJ2-5; weak D call: TRBD1 (6 bases). Germline CDR1 reads SQVTM; CDR2 reads ANQGSEA. V was trimmed by 7 bases and J by 1 base, leaving 10 bases between them. The CDR3 loop spans 12 amino acids. This chain's CDR3 is CSDGQFQETQYF. For the CDR3, the DNA is TGCAGCGATGGACAGTTCCAAGAGACCCAGTACTTC.

The gene calls are TRBV20-1 and TRBJ2-1; TRBD2 agrees at 11 bases. V lost 3 bases to trimming and J lost 8 bases; unmatched junction nucleotides: 9. CDR1 and CDR2 (germline): DFQATT, SNEGSKA (reference sequence). This CDR3 is 15 amino acids long. The CDR3 sequence is CSARGLADRRDEQFF. As DNA, the CDR3 is TGCAGTGCTAGGGGACTAGCGGACAGGCGGGATGAGCAGTTCTTC.

This clonotype has ten or more counts. The rearrangement uses TRBV29-1 and TRBJ2-1; a possible D gene is TRBD2 (7 bases). The CDR3 is 13 residues long. Trimming stripped 4 bases from V and 3 bases from J, with 10 bases between. CDR1 and CDR2 from the germline V gene are SQVTM and ANQGSEA. The DNA for the CDR3 is TGCAGCGTTGGAGGGGGGGTCTACAATGAGCAGTTCTTC. Protein: CSVGGGVYNEQFF.

This clonotype was detected a few times. The V gene is TRBV29-1, the J gene TRBJ2-3; no definite D call. Trimming stripped 4 bases from V and 0 bases from J, with 5 bases between. The germline V gene has CDR1 SQVTM and CDR2 ANQGSEA. CDR3 length: 12 amino acids. For the CDR3, the DNA is TGCAGCGTTGTCCCAAGCACAGATACGCAGTATTTT. This sequence encodes CSVVPSTDTQYF.

The CDR3 region has the DNA TGCAGTGCTAGAGATCCCGGGACTAGGGTGGCCTACGAGCAGTACTTC. Its translation is CSARDPGTRVAYEQYF. The chain couples TRBV20-1 to TRBJ2-7, with 8 nucleotides matching TRBD2. The germline CDR1 and CDR2 sequences are DFQATT and SNEGSKA (reference sequence). The CDR3 runs to 16 residues. J was trimmed by 2 bases and V by 0 bases; bases with no gene match: 9.

This clonotype was recorded many times. The rearrangement uses TRBV28 and TRBJ2-5; either TRBD1 or TRBD2 may fit D (5 bases each). V lost 6 bases and J lost 5, with 19 bases in between. The CDR3 spans 15 residues. Germline-derived CDR1 and CDR2 are MDHEN and SYDVKM. The CDR3 here is CASSLIRGRGETQYF. DNA of the CDR3: TGTGCCAGCAGCTTGATCCGGGGCCGAGGGGAGACCCAGTACTTC.

This sequence joins TRBV27 and TRBJ1-2; possibly TRBD1 for D (5 bases). The V end was cut by 0 bases, the J end by 3 bases, with 14 bases between. Germline assignment: CDR1 MNHEY and CDR2 SMNVEV (reference sequence). This CDR3 is 16 amino acids long. CDR3 DNA sequence: TGTGCCAGCAGTTTATCCTGGGGCAGCAACTACTATGGCTACACCTTC. This codes for CASSLSWGSNYYGYTF.

This clonotype was observed a few times. This sequence joins TRBV20-1 and TRBJ2-4, with D tentatively TRBD1 (6 bases). V gave up 3 bases and J gave up 6 bases, with 18 bases separating them. Germline V gene sequence: CDR1 DFQATT, CDR2 SNEGSKA (reference sequence). The CDR3 runs 15 residues. CDR3 amino acids: CSARFWGQWPNIQYF. CDR3 DNA: TGCAGTGCTAGGTTTTGGGGGCAATGGCCAAACATTCAGTACTTC.

The chain is built from TRBV29-1 and TRBJ1-2, with D maybe TRBD1 (6 bases). There are 15 residues in the CDR3. Germline values: CDR1 SQVTM, CDR2 ANQGSEA. The ends were cut back, 6 bases at V and 6 bases at J, with 23 bases in the middle. CDR3 in DNA: TGCAGCGTGACCACAGGGAGGGGTAACTATGATGGCTACACCTTC. It encodes CSVTTGRGNYDGYTF.

The rearrangement uses TRBV20-1 and TRBJ1-5; D uncertain. The germline V gene encodes CDR1 DFQATT and CDR2 SNEGSKA (reference sequence). V was pared by 0 bases and J by 0 bases, with 9 bases between. The CDR3 spans 15 residues. Written as DNA, the CDR3 is TGCAGTGCTAGAGATCAGGTCTATAGCAATCAGCCCCAGCATTTT. It codes for CSARDQVYSNQPQHF.

In its sample, this clonotype was seen a few times. This chain connects TRBV29-1 to TRBJ2-3; D call uncertain. The ends were cut back, 3 bases at V and 9 bases at J, with 7 bases in the middle. This CDR3 has 10 residues. In germline, CDR1 is SQVTM, CDR2 ANQGSEA. The CDR3 DNA reads as TGCAGCGTTGAGACACGAACGCAGTATTTT. It is translated as CSVETRTQYF.

The chain joins TRBV6-5 to TRBJ2-1; no definite D call. Trimming left V 2 bases short and J 4 bases short, with 9 bases between. The CDR3 contains 14 residues. The V gene's germline CDR1 is MNHEY and CDR2 SVGAGI. CDR3 protein: CASSYVDGYNEQFF. CDR3 DNA: TGTGCCAGCAGTTACGTAGACGGGTACAATGAGCAGTTCTTC.

The V call is TRBV28, the J call TRBJ1-1, with 7 bases identical to TRBD1. The germline V gene has CDR1 MDHEN and CDR2 SYDVKM. The CDR3 extends over 16 amino acids. V lost 6 bases, J lost 0 bases, and 10 bases stayed unmatched. The CDR3 DNA reads TGTGCCAGCAGCAACCGGGACAGAACGCTGAACACTGAAGCTTTCTTT. It encodes CASSNRDRTLNTEAFF.

This clonotype was observed at least ten times. The rearrangement uses TRBV7-2 and TRBJ2-5; D might be TRBD1 or TRBD2, each matching 5 bases. V was clipped by 1 base and J by 7 bases, with 16 bases between them. The CDR3 length is 15 residues. Germline CDR1 is SGHTA and CDR2 is FQGNSA. The CDR3 nucleotides read TGTGCCAGCAGCTTAGGGGCACCTTCGAGGGGGACCCAGTACTTC. It translates to CASSLGAPSRGTQYF.

A remark on this clonotype: At one of its ends the junction is not consistent with the germline gene, which may arise from a read error. The CDR3 coding sequence is TGCGCCAGCAGTTACTTCCGGGACAACGAAGAGCAGTACTTC. Translation gives CASSYFRDNEEQYF. The genes are TRBV6-5 and TRBJ2-5; possibly TRBD1 for D (6 bases). This CDR3 comprises 14 residues. Germline-derived CDR1 and CDR2 are MNHEY and SVGAGI.

This chain uses TRBV12-3 or TRBV12-4 with TRBJ2-1, with 7 positions matching TRBD1. The CDR3 runs 15 residues. The trim removed 7 bases at V and 12 bases at J, leaving 18 bases unmatched. The CDR3 sequence is CASNLYRQGLDGQFF. The DNA for the CDR3 is TGTGCCAGCAACCTGTACCGACAGGGCTTGGATGGGCAGTTCTTC.